This T cell receptor (beta chain) was recovered during a study of T cells in Graves' hyperthyroidism and ophthalmopathy. General study points: Classification by a 13 V-J model distinguished ophthalmopathy from stable hyperthyroidism.

Reasons for excluding patients were uncontrolled infection, other autoimmune disease, pregnancy or lactation. Source material for PBMCs was roughly 10 ml fresh peripheral blood. TCR beta CDR3 region amplification was performed from RNA transcripts. The TCR CDR3 was amplified in a first-round RT-PCR using the HTBI primer set. MiXCR, run by TCRdb on the multiplex PCR reads, gives a single entry per CDR3 protein. Among 340,000 or so distinct CDR3 sequences listed, around a sixth were seen once. The sample holds a few counts of this clonotype. Antigen specificity is unknown. V was trimmed by 6 bases and J by 5 bases, leaving 13 bases between them. Germline V gene data show CDR1 as MNHNS and CDR2 as SASEGT. CDR3 length equals 13 residues.

The chain uses TRBV6-1 and TRBJ1-1; maybe TRBD1 (5 bases). This TCR derives from a woman aged 45 to 65 with Graves' hyperthyroidism. Sequencing was done on a sample of blood. Written as DNA, the CDR3 is TGTGCCAGCAGGGTTGCAGGGTGGACTGAAGCTTTCTTT. It specifies CASRVAGWTEAFF.